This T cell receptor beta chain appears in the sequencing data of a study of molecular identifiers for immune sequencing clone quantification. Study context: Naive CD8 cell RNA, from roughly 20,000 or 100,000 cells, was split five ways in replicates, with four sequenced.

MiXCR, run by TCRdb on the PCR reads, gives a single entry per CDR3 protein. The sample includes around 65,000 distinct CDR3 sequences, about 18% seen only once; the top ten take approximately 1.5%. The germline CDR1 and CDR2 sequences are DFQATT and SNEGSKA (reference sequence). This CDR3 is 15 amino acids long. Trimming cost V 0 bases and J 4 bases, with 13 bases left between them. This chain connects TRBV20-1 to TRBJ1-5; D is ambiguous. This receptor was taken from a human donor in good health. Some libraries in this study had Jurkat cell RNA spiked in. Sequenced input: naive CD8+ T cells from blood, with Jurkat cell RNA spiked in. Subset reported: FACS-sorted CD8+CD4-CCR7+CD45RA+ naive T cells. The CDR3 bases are TGCAGTGCTAGAGATCAAGGAAGTGGGAATCAGCCCCAGCATTTT. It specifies CSARDQGSGNQPQHF.